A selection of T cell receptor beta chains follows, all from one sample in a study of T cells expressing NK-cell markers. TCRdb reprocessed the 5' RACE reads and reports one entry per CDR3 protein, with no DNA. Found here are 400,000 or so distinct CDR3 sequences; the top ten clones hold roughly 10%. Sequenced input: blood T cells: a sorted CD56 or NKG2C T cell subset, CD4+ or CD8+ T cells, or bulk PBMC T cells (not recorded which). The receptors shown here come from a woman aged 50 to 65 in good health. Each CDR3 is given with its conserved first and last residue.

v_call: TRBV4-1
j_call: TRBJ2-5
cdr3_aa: CASSLRAVKETQYF

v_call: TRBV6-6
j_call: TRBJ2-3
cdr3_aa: CASSSRGGTDTQYF

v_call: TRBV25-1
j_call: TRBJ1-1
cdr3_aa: CASSTDRENTEAFF

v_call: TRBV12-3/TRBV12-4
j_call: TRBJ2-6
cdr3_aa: CASSPPRGLGGANVLTF

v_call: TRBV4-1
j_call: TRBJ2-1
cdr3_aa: CASSQRTSGRPREQFF

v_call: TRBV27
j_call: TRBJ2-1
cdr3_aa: CASVSGGRAPGQFF

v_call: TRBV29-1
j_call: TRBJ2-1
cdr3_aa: CSKLQGDEYNEQFF

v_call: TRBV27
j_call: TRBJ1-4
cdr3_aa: CASTALGGGEKLFF

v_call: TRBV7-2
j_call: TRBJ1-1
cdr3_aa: CASSLALVRDTEAFF

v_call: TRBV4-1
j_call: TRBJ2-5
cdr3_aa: CASGLGLQETQYF

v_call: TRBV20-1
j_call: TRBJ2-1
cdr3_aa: CSARSVGGLEVNEQFF

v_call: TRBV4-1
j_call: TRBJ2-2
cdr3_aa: CASSQQDRANTGELFF

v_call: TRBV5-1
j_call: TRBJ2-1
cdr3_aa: CASSLRGEAVDEQFF

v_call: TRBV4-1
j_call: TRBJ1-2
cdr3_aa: CASSQTLTGGLGGYTF

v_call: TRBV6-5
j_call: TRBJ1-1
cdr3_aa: CASSYGWDSIEAFF

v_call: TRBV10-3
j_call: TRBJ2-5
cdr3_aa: CAITGQEGETQYF

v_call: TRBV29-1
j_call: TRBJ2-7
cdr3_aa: CSVTVGGQGEQYF

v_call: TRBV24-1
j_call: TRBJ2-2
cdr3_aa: CATSGFEPAGELFF

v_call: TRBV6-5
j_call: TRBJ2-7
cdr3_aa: CASSYSTSGRGEQYF

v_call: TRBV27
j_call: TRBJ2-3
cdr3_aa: CASSFQNSGTDTQYF

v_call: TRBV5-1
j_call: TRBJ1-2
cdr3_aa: CASSLEHRGFGDGYTF

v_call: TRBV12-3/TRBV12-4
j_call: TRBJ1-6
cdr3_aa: CASSGRMDSLHF

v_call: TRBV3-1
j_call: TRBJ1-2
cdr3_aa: CASSHEYRAYGGYTF

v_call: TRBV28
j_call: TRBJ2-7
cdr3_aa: CASSKPLQQLNYEQYF

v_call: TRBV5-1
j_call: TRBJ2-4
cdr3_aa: CASSSILAKNIQYF

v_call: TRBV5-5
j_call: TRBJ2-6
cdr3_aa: CASSWRRDPSGANVLTF

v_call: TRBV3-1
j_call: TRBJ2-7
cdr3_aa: CASSRTQGTTYEQYF

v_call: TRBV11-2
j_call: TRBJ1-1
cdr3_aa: CASSLLSVAYGNWGAFF

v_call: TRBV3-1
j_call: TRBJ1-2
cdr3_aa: CASSHVKGARGYTF

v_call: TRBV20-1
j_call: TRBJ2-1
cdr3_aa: CSPRTSGIEQFF

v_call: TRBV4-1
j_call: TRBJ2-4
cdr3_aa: CASSPRGRPNIQYF

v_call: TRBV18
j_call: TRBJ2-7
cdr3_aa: CASSPLTGAPGGRAPYEQYF

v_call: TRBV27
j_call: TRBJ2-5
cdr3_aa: CASSSQLQETQYF

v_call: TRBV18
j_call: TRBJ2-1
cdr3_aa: CASSSVTYNEQFF

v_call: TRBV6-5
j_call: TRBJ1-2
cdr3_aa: CASTGLDGYTF

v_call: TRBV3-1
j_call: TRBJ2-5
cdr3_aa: CASSRSTQYQETQYF

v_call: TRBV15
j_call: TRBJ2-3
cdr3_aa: CATSRDPKRSSTDTQYF

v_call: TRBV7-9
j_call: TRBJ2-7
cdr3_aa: CASSYPGTGGAEQYF

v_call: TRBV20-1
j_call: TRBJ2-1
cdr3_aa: CSARDRRLAPFF

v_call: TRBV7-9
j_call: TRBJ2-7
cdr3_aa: CASSVGTTFPYEQYF

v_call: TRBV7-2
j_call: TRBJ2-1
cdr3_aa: CASSGASGRGNEQFF